The 30 T cell receptor beta chains given below trace back to one sample, sequenced in a study of blood T cell repertoires in COVID-19. Profiled with immunoSEQ multiplex PCR; TCRdb holds only in-frame clones, not every one. Of 95,000 to 150,000 clones in the sample, 70% to 90% were seen once. Sample: peripheral blood. These receptors came from a man aged 40-55 years with acute or convalescent COVID-19.

The rearrangement links TRBV19 to TRBJ1-1; 7 nucleotides agree with TRBD1. The CDR3 totals 16 residues. Germline assignment: CDR1 LNHDA and CDR2 SQIVND (reference sequence). V dropped 5 bases and J dropped 3; count of bases not matched to a gene: 12. In nucleotides, the CDR3 is TGTGCCAGTAGTCCCACAGGGGATGGGCCCTACACTGAAGCTTTCTTT. It encodes CASSPTGDGPYTEAFF.

The chain recombines TRBV6-1 with TRBJ2-1, with 14 positions matching TRBD2. The CDR3 runs 17 residues. With 3 bases clipped from V and 7 bases from J, the junction kept 8 bases outside the gene matches. Germline CDR1 MNHNS, CDR2 SASEGT. CDR3 in DNA: TGTGCCAGCAGTGAGACTAGCGGGGGGGCGTGGGTAAATGAGCAGTTCTTC. Its translation is CASSETSGGAWVNEQFF.

This chain connects TRBV19 to TRBJ2-5; 10 bases map to TRBD2. The germline V gene has CDR1 LNHDA and CDR2 SQIVND (reference sequence). The CDR3 loop spans 14 amino acids. V gave up 6 bases and J gave up 5 bases; unmatched junction bases: 6. This CDR3 is CASSPSGSGETQYF. DNA of the CDR3: TGTGCCAGTAGCCCTAGCGGGAGTGGGGAGACCCAGTACTTC.

This clone appeared once. The chain couples TRBV27 to TRBJ2-5; TRBD1 might be the D (5 bases). V was trimmed by 1 base and J by 5 bases, leaving 14 bases between them. The CDR3 length is 15 residues. In germline, CDR1 is MNHEY, CDR2 SMNVEV (reference sequence). The CDR3 here is CASSLWAGRPETQYF. CDR3 sequence (DNA): TGTGCCAGCAGTTTATGGGCAGGGCGACCGGAGACCCAGTACTTC.

The rearrangement uses TRBV29-1 and TRBJ2-5; 11 bases are a match to TRBD2. With V trimmed by 6 bases and J by 4 bases, 7 bases remained unmatched. The CDR3 has 14 residues. Germline V lookup: CDR1 SQVTM, CDR2 ANQGSEA. This chain's CDR3 is CSVWGLAEIETQYF. In nucleotides, the CDR3 is TGCAGCGTATGGGGACTAGCGGAGATAGAGACCCAGTACTTC.

In nucleotides, the CDR3 is TGTGCCAGCAGCCAAAGGGGTAGAAACTATGGCTACACCTTC. Translation: CASSQRGRNYGYTF. The chain is built from TRBV3-1 (or the pseudogene TRBV3-2) and TRBJ1-2, with a possible D match to TRBD1 (5 bases). Germline V gene data show CDR1 as LGHDT and CDR2 as YNNKEL (reference sequence). Deletions cut 2 bases from V and 2 bases from J, with 9 bases between. This CDR3 is built from 14 residues.

This clone has a single count. The V gene is TRBV6-2 or TRBV6-3, the J gene TRBJ1-1; 9 nucleotides align to TRBD1. The germline gives CDR1 MNHEY, CDR2 SVGEGT. This CDR3 has 18 amino acids. V lost 4 bases and J lost 3; bases outside the gene matches: 15. CDR3 sequence reads: CASSWALGTGRSDTEAFF. CDR3 nucleotide sequence: TGTGCCAGCAGTTGGGCATTGGGGACAGGGAGATCGGACACTGAAGCTTTCTTT.

The CDR3 region is CASSHQQGFTEAFF. Here the CDR3 DNA reads TGTGCCAGCAGCCACCAACAGGGTTTCACTGAAGCTTTCTTT. The chain carries TRBV6-2 or TRBV6-3 and TRBJ1-1; perhaps TRBD1 as D (6 bases). CDR1 and CDR2 (germline): MNHEY, SVGEGT. There are 14 residues in the CDR3. V was clipped by 6 bases and J by 4 bases, with 15 bases between them.

This chain connects TRBV1 to TRBJ1-1; the tabulated D call, TRBD1, remains unverified against the DNA. TRBV1 constitutes a pseudogene. The CDR3 spans 16 residues. The CDR3 protein is CTSSHDTPGRVTEAFF. In nucleotides, the CDR3 is TGCACCAGCAGCCACGATACCCCCGGCAGGGTAACTGAAGCTTTCTTT.

The V gene is TRBV6-1, the J gene TRBJ2-7; 8 bases agree with TRBD2. Losses at the gene ends were 2 bases for V and 5 bases for J; bases not matched to a gene: 5. The germline V gene has CDR1 MNHNS and CDR2 SASEGT. CDR3 length: 14 residues. In DNA form, the CDR3 reads TGTGCCAGCAGTGAATTCAGCGGGAGCCACGAGCAGTACTTC. Its protein is CASSEFSGSHEQYF.

The chain links TRBV6-6 to TRBJ1-4, with 8 bases that match TRBD1. Unmatched junction bases numbered 7, after V lost 3 bases and J lost 7 bases. CDR3 size: 15 residues. Germline V CDR1 and CDR2: MNHNY, SVGAGI (reference sequence). As DNA, the CDR3 is TGTGCCAGCAGTTATGGGCCCGACAGGGGTGAAAAACTGTTTTTT. It codes for CASSYGPDRGEKLFF.

The chain combines TRBV24-1 with TRBJ1-2; D possibly corresponds to TRBD1 (6 bases). Germline CDR1 is KGHDR and CDR2 is SFDVKD. V was shortened by 7 bases and J by 10 bases, with 15 bases between the two germline ends. The CDR3 has 12 amino acids. The CDR3, as DNA: TGTGCCACCAGCGGAGGGGGGGCAGACTACACCTTC. Translated, it gives CATSGGGADYTF.

The rearrangement uses TRBV5-8 and TRBJ2-1, with 10 bases aligning to TRBD2. V gave up 4 bases and J gave up 4 bases; unmatched junction bases: 5. Germline loops: CDR1 SGHTS, CDR2 YDEGEE. CDR3 size: 15 residues. The CDR3 spells CASSPGTSAYNEQFF. In DNA form, the CDR3 reads TGTGCCAGCAGCCCGGGGACTAGCGCATACAATGAGCAGTTCTTC.

The gene calls are TRBV6-5 and TRBJ1-1; D not certain. The CDR3 loop spans 12 amino acids. Germline CDR1 MNHEY, CDR2 SVGAGI. The V end lost 4 bases, the J end lost 3 bases, and 6 bases lay between the germline ends. The CDR3 nucleotides are TGTGCCAGCAGTTCAGGATACACTGAAGCTTTCTTT. It specifies CASSSGYTEAFF.

A few counts support this clone. The J gene is TRBJ2-6, the V gene TRBV7-9; no reliable D call. Germline CDR1 is SEHNR and CDR2 is FQNEAQ (reference sequence). Trimming took off 6 bases at V and 1 base at J, with 10 bases between the two ends. The CDR3 spans 15 residues. CDR3 in amino acids: CASSITESGANVLTF. DNA of the CDR3: TGTGCCAGCAGTATAACAGAGTCTGGGGCCAACGTCCTGACTTTC.

The V and J genes are TRBV28 and TRBJ1-1, with 10 bases that match TRBD1. V dropped 5 bases and J dropped 6; count of bases not matched to a gene: 6. The length of the CDR3 is 14 residues. Germline V gene lookup returns CDR1 MDHEN and CDR2 SYDVKM. CDR3 sequence (DNA): TGTGCCAGCAGTCCCCCCGGGACAGGGGCTGAAGCTTTCTTT. Translated: CASSPPGTGAEAFF. The whole variable domain, remainder taken from reference TRBV28 and TRBJ1-1, is DVKVTQSSRYLVKRTGEKVFLECVQDMDHENMFWYRQDPGLGLRLIYFSYDVKMKEKGDIPEGYSVSREKKERFSLILESASTNQTSMYLCASSPPGTGAEAFFGQGTRLTVV.

The V and J genes are TRBV7-9 and TRBJ1-6; D gene uncertain. V lost 4 bases and J lost 0, with 10 bases in between. This CDR3 has 16 residues. The germline V gene encodes CDR1 SEHNR and CDR2 FQNEAQ (reference sequence). The CDR3 DNA follows: TGTGCCAGCAGCTCTAAACAGAGCTCCTATAATTCACCCCTCCACTTT. Encoded protein: CASSSKQSSYNSPLHF. The full variable domain, rest sourced from reference TRBV7-9 and TRBJ1-6, is DTGVSQNPRHKITKRGQNVTFRCDPISEHNRLYWYRQTLGQGPEFLTYFQNEAQLEKSRLLSDRFSAERPKGSFSTLEIQRTEQGDSAMYLCASSSKQSSYNSPLHFGNGTRLTVT.

On this clone: At the DNA level, this CDR3 is encoded by other sequences in the same sample as well. The chain carries TRBV5-6 and TRBJ1-1; D is unclear. Trimming removed 2 bases at V and 1 base at J, with 6 bases between. The CDR3 has 13 amino acids. Germline-derived CDR1 and CDR2 are SGHDT and YYEEEE. CDR3 nucleotide sequence: TGTGCCAGCAGCTTCGGAGGGAACACTGAAGCTTTCTTT. Protein sequence: CASSFGGNTEAFF. The variable domain in full, with the rest retrieved from reference TRBV5-6 and TRBJ1-1, is DAGVTQSPTHLIKTRGQQVTLRCSPKSGHDTVSWYQQALGQGPQFIFQYYEEEERQRGNFPDRFSGHQFPNYSSELNVNALLLGDSALYLCASSFGGNTEAFFGQGTRLTVV.

V gene TRBV7-9 combines with J gene TRBJ1-2; 10 bases agree with TRBD1. The ends lost 8 bases at V and 8 bases at J; junction bases unmatched: 11. CDR3 length: 14 amino acids. The germline V gene encodes CDR1 SEHNR and CDR2 FQNEAQ (reference sequence). The CDR3 nucleotides read TGTGCCAGCGATAAGACAGGGGGCGCGGAGGGCTACACCTTC. Its translation: CASDKTGGAEGYTF.

The rearrangement joins TRBV19 to TRBJ1-2; 7 bases are shared with TRBD1. J gave up 2 bases and V 11 bases, and 11 bases lay outside the gene matches. The CDR3 contains 14 residues. The V gene's germline CDR1 is LNHDA and CDR2 SQIVND (reference sequence). As DNA, the CDR3 is TGTGCCGCGTCGGTAGCAGGGGGGAACTATGGCTACACCTTC. Translated, it gives CAASVAGGNYGYTF. Together with reference TRBV19 and TRBJ1-2, the CDR3 gives the full variable domain: DGGITQSPKYLFRKEGQNVTLSCEQNLNHDAMYWYRQDPGQGLRLIYYSQIVNDFQKGDIAEGYSVSREKKESFPLTVTSAQKNPTAFYLCAASVAGGNYGYTFGSGTRLTVV.

This clone was observed a single time. The chain's CDR3 is CASSPLRDMNTEAFF. CDR3 sequence (DNA): TGTGCCAGCAGCCCCCTCCGGGACATGAACACTGAAGCTTTCTTT. This sequence joins TRBV2 and TRBJ1-1, with D possibly being TRBD1 (6 bases). V was shortened by 6 bases and J by 0 bases, with 14 bases between the two germline ends. The CDR3 length is 15 residues. Germline V gives CDR1 SNHLY, CDR2 FYNNEI. Supplemented by reference TRBV2 and TRBJ1-1, the full variable domain reads EPEVTQTPSHQVTQMGQEVILRCVPISNHLYFYWYRQILGQKVEFLVSFYNNEISEKSEIFDDQFSVERPDGSNFTLKIRSTKLEDSAMYFCASSPLRDMNTEAFFGQGTRLTVV.

The gene calls are TRBV10-1 and TRBJ2-3; 9 nucleotides agree with TRBD2. CDR3 length: 15 residues. Germline V CDR1 and CDR2: WNHNN, SYGVQD (reference sequence). V shed 6 bases and J 2 bases; nucleotides not matched to a gene: 6. The DNA for the CDR3 is TGCGCCAGCAGCCTAGCGGGAATCGACACAGATACGCAGTATTTT. Protein sequence: CASSLAGIDTDTQYF.

The chain couples TRBV5-4 to TRBJ2-2, with D uncertain. Germline CDR1 is SGHNT and CDR2 is YYREEE (reference sequence). Trimming took off 2 bases at V and 4 bases at J, with 9 bases between the two ends. The CDR3 extends over 14 amino acids. CDR3 sequence (DNA): TGTGCCAGCAGCTTTGGCCGCTTCACCGGGGAGCTGTTTTTT. Translation: CASSFGRFTGELFF.

In DNA, the CDR3 is TGTGCCAGCAGCGGACAGGATTTCCTTAGCTATGGCTACACCTTC. Translated: CASSGQDFLSYGYTF. The rearrangement joins TRBV5-6 to TRBJ1-2; 7 nucleotides line up with TRBD1. The germline CDR1 and CDR2 sequences are SGHDT and YYEEEE. The junction had 10 bases not matched to a gene; V was cut back by 4 bases and J by 4 bases. The CDR3 has 15 amino acids.

The CDR3 region is CASSYEAGGTEAFF. The DNA for the CDR3 is TGTGCCAGCAGCTATGAGGCGGGCGGAACTGAAGCTTTCTTT. The chain joins TRBV5-4 to TRBJ1-1; no clear D. Germline V lookup: CDR1 SGHNT, CDR2 YYREEE (reference sequence). This CDR3 region has 14 residues. V dropped 3 bases and J dropped 5 bases, with 14 bases sitting between them.

The V gene is TRBV7-6, the J gene TRBJ1-2, with 8 nucleotides matching TRBD1. This CDR3 region has 16 residues. Per germline, CDR1 SGHVS and CDR2 FNYEAQ. Unmatched junction bases numbered 11, after V lost 2 bases and J lost 6 bases. CDR3 residues: CASSLSPGGLVNGYTF. The CDR3 DNA reads as TGTGCCAGCAGCTTATCGCCAGGGGGCTTAGTAAATGGCTACACCTTC. Full variable domain (missing parts from reference TRBV7-6 and TRBJ1-2): GAGVSQSPRYKVTKRGQDVALRCDPISGHVSLYWYRQALGQGPEFLTYFNYEAQQDKSGLPNDRFSAERPEGSISTLTIQRTEQRDSAMYRCASSLSPGGLVNGYTFGSGTRLTVV.

The gene calls are TRBV10-2 and TRBJ2-5; 7 bases fit TRBD2. Per the germline V gene, CDR1 is WSHSY and CDR2 is SAAADI. The CDR3 extends over 15 amino acids. The J segment lost 2 bases and the V segment lost 2 bases, leaving 5 bases of the junction unmatched. DNA for the CDR3: TGCGCCAGCAGTGAGGGCGGGAGCCCTCAAGAGACCCAGTACTTC. It yields the protein CASSEGGSPQETQYF.

The chain uses TRBV6-5 and TRBJ2-1; TRBD2 might be the D (6 bases). The CDR3 spans 15 residues. Germline V CDR1 and CDR2: MNHEY, SVGAGI. The V end was cut by 7 bases, the J end by 2 bases, with 15 bases between. CDR3 amino acids: CASTPGTHTYNEQFF. Here the CDR3 DNA reads TGTGCCAGCACCCCCGGGACTCACACCTACAATGAGCAGTTCTTC.

This chain links TRBV9 with TRBJ1-2; 8 nucleotides line up with TRBD1. This CDR3 contains 14 residues. The germline V gene encodes CDR1 SGDLS and CDR2 YYNGEE. The ends lost 4 bases at V and 8 bases at J; junction bases unmatched: 10. The CDR3, as DNA: TGTGCCAGCAGCAGCCGGGACAGGACTCTAGGCTACACCTTC. Its translation is CASSSRDRTLGYTF.

The rearrangement joins TRBV19 to TRBJ2-5; TRBD2 might be the D (5 bases). Trimming pared 4 bases from V and 4 bases from J, leaving 13 bases between. The CDR3 extends over 14 amino acids. Looked up from germline, CDR1 is LNHDA and CDR2 is SQIVND (reference sequence). As DNA, the CDR3 is TGTGCCAGTAGTAGGGTCTTAGGAGGAGAGACCCAGTACTTC. Translated, it gives CASSRVLGGETQYF.